The 15 T cell receptor beta chains below come from one sample, sequenced in a study of T cell repertoires in cytomegalovirus infection. TCRdb reprocessed the reads with MiXCR, giving one entry per CDR3 protein. The sample records around 550,000 distinct CDR3 sequences, about 30% being singletons. The sequencing input was PBMCs. The receptor source for this set is a human donor in good health (CMV status not recorded). Some clones in this sample may be carry-over from other donors' samples.

This clonotype was seen only once. The chain joins TRBV27 to TRBJ1-4, with a weak D call TRBD1 (6 bases). Germline values: CDR1 MNHEY, CDR2 SMNVEV (reference sequence). The CDR3 spans 15 residues. The germline V and J ends were trimmed by 4 bases and 4 bases, with 13 bases remaining between them. CDR3 loop: CASSSRQDLNEKLFF. The CDR3 coding sequence is TGTGCCAGCAGTTCCCGACAGGACCTTAATGAAAAACTGTTTTTT.

This clonotype was detected only a few times. Written as DNA, the CDR3 is TGCAGCTTCCTACAGGGGTTCATGAACACTGAAGCTTTCTTT. Its translation: CSFLQGFMNTEAFF. This chain joins TRBV29-1 and TRBJ1-1; the match to TRBD1 covers 7 bases. The CDR3 sequence is 14 residues long. The V gene end was trimmed by 8 bases and the J gene end by 0 bases; junction bases not matched to a gene: 9. Germline lookup yields CDR1 SQVTM and CDR2 ANQGSEA.

This clonotype has only a few counts. The J gene is TRBJ2-5, the V gene TRBV19, with D tentatively TRBD2 (6 bases). CDR1 is LNHDA, CDR2 SQIVND, per germline (reference sequence). Trimming shortened V by 4 bases and J by 5 bases, and 8 bases separated the two germline ends. This CDR3 region has 12 residues. This CDR3 is CASSKGRETQYF. The CDR3 bases are TGTGCCAGTAGTAAAGGGAGGGAGACCCAGTACTTC.

This clonotype was seen a few times. The CDR3: CASSAITSNTGELFF. The CDR3 bases are TGTGCCAGCAGTGCCATTACTTCGAACACCGGGGAGCTGTTTTTT. This sequence joins TRBV12-3 or TRBV12-4 and TRBJ2-2, with no clear D. V lost 5 bases, J lost 0 bases, and 10 bases lay in between. The CDR3 is 15 amino acids.

This clonotype has more than one count but fewer than ten. This CDR3 is CSAPGQGSGRRSYNEQFF. As DNA, the CDR3 is TGCAGTGCCCCTGGGCAAGGGAGCGGGAGGCGCTCCTACAATGAGCAGTTCTTC. The chain recombines TRBV20-1 with TRBJ2-1; 9 bases align to TRBD2. The CDR3 is made up of 18 amino acids. J lost 0 bases, V lost 6 bases, and 15 bases had no gene match. Germline lookup yields CDR1 DFQATT and CDR2 SNEGSKA (reference sequence).

This rearrangement joins TRBV9 to TRBJ1-5; 9 bases match TRBD1. The CDR3 has 16 residues. Germline V gene sequence: CDR1 SGDLS, CDR2 YYNGEE. V dropped 0 bases and J dropped 5; count of bases not matched to a gene: 6. DNA of the CDR3: TGTGCCAGCAGCGTAGTCTACAGGGGGCTTGATCAGCCCCAGCATTTT. Protein sequence: CASSVVYRGLDQPQHF.

This clonotype was recorded a few times. V and J are TRBV6-6 and TRBJ2-7; 8 nucleotides align to TRBD2. This CDR3 has 16 residues. Germline values: CDR1 MNHNY, CDR2 SVGAGI (reference sequence). J was trimmed by 3 bases and V by 0 bases; bases with no gene match: 7. This CDR3 reads CASSYSSGGRYYEQYF. The DNA for the CDR3 is TGTGCCAGCAGTTACTCATCTGGCGGGAGGTACTACGAGCAGTACTTC.

V and J are TRBV19 and TRBJ2-3, with 7 bases that match TRBD2. V trimming: 7 bases; J trimming: 0 bases; junction bases outside the gene matches: 7. The CDR3 is made up of 15 amino acids. The germline CDR1 and CDR2 sequences are LNHDA and SQIVND (reference sequence). The DNA for the CDR3 is TGTGCCAGTATTTCAGCGGGATCTAGCACAGATACGCAGTATTTT. This translates into CASISAGSSTDTQYF. The full variable domain, with the rest looked up from reference TRBV19 and TRBJ2-3, is DGGITQSPKYLFRKEGQNVTLSCEQNLNHDAMYWYRQDPGQGLRLIYYSQIVNDFQKGDIAEGYSVSREKKESFPLTVTSAQKNPTAFYLCASISAGSSTDTQYFGPGTRLTVL.

There are a few counts of this clonotype. The genes are TRBV4-1 and TRBJ1-5; D unclear. V lost 4 bases and J lost 2, with 12 bases in between. Germline CDR1 and CDR2: MGHRA and YSYEKL. The CDR3 is 15 amino acids. The CDR3 bases are TGCGCCAGCAGCCGAGACCCCCACGGCAATCAGCCCCAGCATTTT. Its translation: CASSRDPHGNQPQHF.

This clonotype was observed a handful of times. CDR3 protein: CASSSYGLAGSTDTQYF. CDR3 nucleotide sequence: TGTGCCAGCAGCTCCTACGGACTAGCGGGAAGCACAGATACGCAGTATTTT. The rearrangement joins TRBV7-8 to TRBJ2-3; 12 bases are a match to TRBD2. Germline V gives CDR1 SGHVS, CDR2 FQNEAQ. The junction had 5 bases not matched to a gene; V was cut back by 4 bases and J by 0 bases. CDR3 size: 17 residues.

This clonotype was counted only a few times. The rearrangement links TRBV12-5 to TRBJ1-3; D gene ambiguous. Trimming shortened V by 5 bases and J by 9 bases, and 14 bases separated the two germline ends. The germline gives CDR1 LGHNT, CDR2 FRNRAP. CDR3 length: 13 amino acids. CDR3 DNA: TGTGCTAGTGGTAGGACGGACGGAGGCACCATATATTTT. It codes for CASGRTDGGTIYF.

This clonotype occurred a few times. This sequence joins TRBV6-5 and TRBJ2-7; TRBD2 matches at 10 bases. The length of the CDR3 is 17 residues. J was trimmed by 2 bases and V by 5 bases; bases with no gene match: 12. Germline CDR1 and CDR2: MNHEY and SVGAGI. The CDR3 loop reads CASSNIPTSGPPYEQYF. DNA of the CDR3: TGTGCCAGCAGTAATATCCCGACTAGCGGGCCCCCCTACGAGCAGTACTTC.

The chain uses TRBV5-8 and TRBJ1-2; 7 bases agree with TRBD1. CDR3 size: 15 residues. V was pared by 2 bases and J by 2 bases, with 6 bases of the junction left unmatched. Germline V gene sequence: CDR1 SGHTS, CDR2 YDEGEE. The CDR3 reads CASSFRQGPNYGYTF. CDR3 sequence (DNA): TGTGCCAGCAGCTTTAGACAGGGACCAAACTATGGCTACACCTTC.

The chain employs TRBV15 and TRBJ2-7, with TRBD1 identical over 12 bases. Germline-derived CDR1 and CDR2 are LNHNV and YYDKDF (reference sequence). V gave up 5 bases and J gave up 5 bases; unmatched junction bases: 10. This CDR3 is built from 16 residues. CDR3 region: CATSGSGDRGRNEQYF. The CDR3 DNA is TGTGCCACCAGCGGATCAGGGGACAGGGGGCGTAACGAGCAGTACTTC.

This clonotype occurred many times. CDR3 sequence reads: CASSLFLAGETQYF. The CDR3 DNA sequence: TGTGCCAGCAGCTTATTCCTAGCGGGAGAGACCCAGTACTTC. J is TRBJ2-5 and V is TRBV7-2; 8 bases match TRBD2. This CDR3 is 14 amino acids long. The junction had 3 bases not matched to a gene; V was cut back by 2 bases and J by 4 bases. CDR1 and CDR2 from the germline V gene are SGHTA and FQGNSA.